Listed here are 29 T cell receptor beta chains from one sample, sequenced in a study of patients and donors after allogeneic stem cell transplantation. Via MiXCR, TCRdb re-called the RT-PCR reads, giving one row per CDR3 protein. The sample comprises around 150,000 distinct CDR3 sequences, about a third of which are singletons, and about 50% rests with the top ten. The sequencing input was blood, either unsorted or a sorted T cell fraction (not recorded which). The source of these receptors is a human donor who was either an allogeneic HSCT recipient or a stem cell or donor lymphocyte infusion donor (not recorded which). It is not recorded whose cells these are; they may come from a transplant donor.

This clonotype was recorded a few times. This rearrangement joins TRBV6-6 to TRBJ2-1; 7 bases map to TRBD2. From germline, CDR1 is MNHNY and CDR2 SVGAGI (reference sequence). The V gene end was trimmed by 5 bases and the J gene end by 7 bases; junction bases not matched to a gene: 8. This CDR3 contains 14 residues. The CDR3 coding sequence is TGTGCCAGCAGTCCCGGACTAGTGGGAAATGAGCAGTTCTTC. Translating it yields CASSPGLVGNEQFF.

This chain uses TRBV28 with TRBJ1-1; D might be TRBD1 (5 bases). CDR3 length: 13 residues. V gave up 8 bases and J gave up 5 bases, with 15 bases separating them. CDR1 MDHEN and CDR2 SYDVKM come from the germline V gene. CDR3: CASRGEGRTEAFF. Written as DNA, the CDR3 is TGTGCCAGCCGGGGGGAGGGAAGGACTGAAGCTTTCTTT.

Here the CDR3 reads CASSYQGPRQGNTIYF. CDR3 DNA sequence: TGTGCCAGCAGTTACCAGGGGCCTCGGCAGGGAAACACCATATATTTT. The rearrangement links TRBV6-5 to TRBJ1-3; a weak D match, TRBD1 (6 bases). The length of the CDR3 is 16 residues. Germline-derived CDR1 and CDR2 are MNHEY and SVGAGI. Trimming shortened V by 2 bases and J by 4 bases, and 15 bases separated the two germline ends.

V usage is TRBV6-1 and J usage is TRBJ1-1; 8 bases are shared with TRBD1. Germline lookup yields CDR1 MNHNS and CDR2 SASEGT. There are 14 residues in the CDR3. J lost 3 bases, V lost 8 bases, and 8 bases had no gene match. CDR3 loop: CASPDRGRDTEAFF. CDR3 bases: TGTGCCAGCCCTGACAGGGGTCGGGACACTGAAGCTTTCTTT.

The chain uses TRBV27 and TRBJ2-5; D gene ambiguous. The CDR3 runs 13 residues. With 8 bases removed from V and 6 bases from J, the gap between germline ends came to 16 bases. In germline, CDR1 is MNHEY, CDR2 SMNVEV (reference sequence). DNA for the CDR3: TGTGCCAGCCGAGAGCACCTCTTGAAGACCCAGTACTTC. Amino acids: CASREHLLKTQYF.

This clonotype was observed a handful of times. CDR3 in amino acids: CASSFGGNSPLHF. The CDR3 coding sequence is TGTGCCAGCAGTTTTGGTGGAAATTCACCCCTCCACTTT. This sequence joins TRBV12-3 or TRBV12-4 and TRBJ1-6; D gene unclear. Deletions cut 3 bases from V and 7 bases from J, with 7 bases between. The CDR3 spans 13 residues.

This chain uses TRBV28 with TRBJ1-4; D not resolved. The CDR3 extends over 15 amino acids. Per the germline V gene, CDR1 is MDHEN and CDR2 is SYDVKM. Deletions cut 7 bases from V and 2 bases from J, with 14 bases between. CDR3 sequence: CASNSQWRTNEKLFF. CDR3 in DNA: TGTGCCAGCAACTCGCAGTGGCGTACTAATGAAAAACTGTTTTTT.

This clonotype has a handful of counts. J is TRBJ1-6 and V is TRBV6-5, with D maybe TRBD1 (5 bases). The CDR3 totals 14 residues. Looked up from germline, CDR1 is MNHEY and CDR2 is SVGAGI. The V and J ends lost 10 bases and 3 bases respectively, with 13 bases between them. The CDR3 nucleotides are TGTGCCACTACTCGGGACCTCTATAATTCACCCCTCCACTTT. Protein product: CATTRDLYNSPLHF.

This clonotype has more than one count but fewer than ten. The chain uses TRBV12-3 or TRBV12-4 and TRBJ1-6; D perhaps matches TRBD1 (6 bases). V gave up 1 base and J gave up 6 bases, with 7 bases separating them. This CDR3 comprises 14 residues. CDR3 residues: CASSLDRVNSPLHF. The CDR3 DNA follows: TGTGCCAGCAGTTTAGACAGGGTTAATTCACCCCTCCACTTT.

The chain joins TRBV7-9 to TRBJ2-7; 7 nucleotides line up with TRBD1. V shed 5 bases, J shed 2 bases, and the junction held 6 bases outside the gene matches. The germline V gene has CDR1 SEHNR and CDR2 FQNEAQ (reference sequence). This CDR3 has 14 amino acids. In DNA, the CDR3 is TGTGCCAGCAGCCGTCGGGACAGTACCTACGAGCAGTACTTC. Translating it yields CASSRRDSTYEQYF. Based on the CDR3 plus reference TRBV7-9 and TRBJ2-7, the full variable domain is DTGVSQNPRHKITKRGQNVTFRCDPISEHNRLYWYRQTLGQGPEFLTYFQNEAQLEKSRLLSDRFSAERPKGSFSTLEIQRTEQGDSAMYLCASSRRDSTYEQYFGPGTRLTVT.

This chain joins TRBV12-3 or TRBV12-4 and TRBJ2-7, with 8 bases aligning to TRBD1. The V segment lost 6 bases and the J segment 7 bases; nucleotides outside the gene matches: 11. The CDR3 contains 14 residues. CDR3 loop: CASSTGTGSSEQYF. In nucleotides, the CDR3 is TGTGCCAGCAGCACCGGGACAGGTTCCTCGGAGCAGTACTTC.

This clonotype was counted only a few times. The V call is TRBV5-1, the J call TRBJ1-1, with D unclear. The CDR3 is made up of 13 amino acids. CDR1 is SGHRS, CDR2 YFSETQ, per germline. The ends were cut back, 5 bases at V and 0 bases at J, with 8 bases in the middle. The CDR3 protein is CASSREVNTEAFF. The DNA of the CDR3 is TGCGCCAGCAGTCGGGAGGTGAACACTGAAGCTTTCTTT.

This sequence joins TRBV12-3 or TRBV12-4 and TRBJ2-7, with TRBD1 matching over 7 bases. This CDR3 is 13 amino acids long. V gave up 4 bases and J gave up 2 bases; unmatched junction bases: 2. CDR3 sequence reads: CASSSGTAYEQYV. The CDR3 DNA is TGTGCCAGCAGTTCCGGGACAGCCTACGAGCAGTACGTC.

At least ten counts were recorded for this clonotype. This sequence joins TRBV28 and TRBJ1-5; no clear D gene. Germline CDR1 MDHEN, CDR2 SYDVKM. There are 13 residues in the CDR3. The germline V and J ends were trimmed by 6 bases and 5 bases, with 11 bases remaining between them. The CDR3 nucleotides read TGTGCCAGCAGAGGAACGATCTATCAGCCCCAGCATTTT. This translates into CASRGTIYQPQHF. Together with reference TRBV28 and TRBJ1-5, the CDR3 gives the full variable domain: DVKVTQSSRYLVKRTGEKVFLECVQDMDHENMFWYRQDPGLGLRLIYFSYDVKMKEKGDIPEGYSVSREKKERFSLILESASTNQTSMYLCASRGTIYQPQHFGDGTRLSIL.

The rearrangement links TRBV5-1 to TRBJ1-4, with a possible D match to TRBD1 (5 bases). Germline assignment: CDR1 SGHRS and CDR2 YFSETQ. CDR3 size: 15 residues. Trimming removed 4 bases from V and 6 bases from J, with 16 bases in between. CDR3 loop: CASSPAPGDDEKLFF. The CDR3 DNA reads TGCGCCAGCAGCCCGGCCCCCGGGGACGATGAAAAACTGTTTTTT.

This clonotype was detected only a few times. The chain joins TRBV29-1 to TRBJ2-3, with 11 bases fitting TRBD2. V trimming: 3 bases; J trimming: 2 bases; junction bases outside the gene matches: 7. Germline V CDR1 and CDR2: SQVTM, ANQGSEA. The CDR3 spans 16 residues. CDR3: CSVDRLAGPNTDTQYF. CDR3 in DNA: TGCAGCGTTGACCGACTAGCGGGGCCGAACACAGATACGCAGTATTTT.

The V and J genes are TRBV3-1 and TRBJ2-5; no clear D. In germline, CDR1 is LGHDT, CDR2 YNNKEL (reference sequence). The V and J ends lost 2 bases and 5 bases respectively, with 9 bases between them. The CDR3 runs to 13 residues. This CDR3 reads CASSQNPGETQYF. CDR3 bases: TGTGCCAGCAGCCAAAATCCCGGCGAGACCCAGTACTTC.

This clonotype was found a few times. The genes are TRBV25-1 and TRBJ1-6; the match to TRBD1 covers 7 bases. Germline V CDR1 and CDR2: MGHDK, SYGVNS. J gave up 4 bases and V 9 bases, and 9 bases lay outside the gene matches. The CDR3 loop spans 15 amino acids. This CDR3 is CASEGQEAYNSPLHF. In nucleotides, the CDR3 is TGTGCCAGTGAAGGACAGGAGGCATATAATTCACCCCTCCACTTT.

V gene TRBV6-1 combines with J gene TRBJ1-1; no reliable D call. There are 13 residues in the CDR3. The V end lost 4 bases, the J end lost 0 bases, and 6 bases lay between the germline ends. CDR1 MNHNS and CDR2 SASEGT come from the germline V gene. The CDR3 sequence is CASSARMNTEAFF. The CDR3 nucleotides read TGTGCCAGCAGTGCCCGGATGAACACTGAAGCTTTCTTT.

This rearrangement joins TRBV4-3 to TRBJ1-2, with a weak D call TRBD1 (6 bases). V lost 1 base and J lost 8, with 11 bases in between. Germline V gene lookup returns CDR1 LGHNA and CDR2 YSLEER. This CDR3 has 13 residues. CDR3: CASSQVWGQGYTF. CDR3 in DNA: TGCGCCAGCAGCCAAGTGTGGGGGCAAGGCTACACCTTC.

The chain combines TRBV5-1 with TRBJ2-7; D not resolved. CDR3 length equals 18 residues. Per the germline V gene, CDR1 is SGHRS and CDR2 is YFSETQ. Trimming removed 0 bases at V and 3 bases at J, with 22 bases between. CDR3 DNA sequence: TGCGCCAGCAGCTTGGCCGCTTGGAGTCCTGCCCCCATCTACGAGCAGTACTTC. Its protein product is CASSLAAWSPAPIYEQYF. Full variable domain (missing parts from reference TRBV5-1 and TRBJ2-7): KAGVTQTPRYLIKTRGQQVTLSCSPISGHRSVSWYQQTPGQGLQFLFEYFSETQRNKGNFPGRFSGRQFSNSRSEMNVSTLELGDSALYLCASSLAAWSPAPIYEQYFGPGTRLTVT.

J is TRBJ1-5 and V is TRBV20-1; D is unresolved. This CDR3 has 14 residues. CDR1 is DFQATT, CDR2 SNEGSKA, per germline (reference sequence). The V and J ends lost 1 base and 0 bases respectively, with 7 bases between them. The CDR3 DNA reads as TGCAGTGCTAGAGGGCAATATAGCAATCAGCCCCAGCATTTT. The encoded protein is CSARGQYSNQPQHF.

The sample holds many counts of this clonotype. This chain joins TRBV12-3 or TRBV12-4 and TRBJ1-1; D perhaps matches TRBD1 (5 bases). Deletions cut 7 bases from V and 2 bases from J, with 14 bases between. This CDR3 spans 14 amino acids. The CDR3 region is CASNSGTVNTEAFF. Here the CDR3 DNA reads TGTGCCAGCAACTCCGGGACGGTAAACACTGAAGCTTTCTTT.

CDR3 sequence reads: CASSASLAGVSTDTQYF. Here the CDR3 DNA reads TGCGCCAGCAGCGCCTCACTAGCGGGAGTGAGCACAGATACGCAGTATTTT. The chain employs TRBV5-1 and TRBJ2-3, with TRBD2 identical over 11 bases. Looked up from germline, CDR1 is SGHRS and CDR2 is YFSETQ. The CDR3 runs 17 residues. The V gene end was trimmed by 4 bases and the J gene end by 0 bases; junction bases not matched to a gene: 7.

CDR3 amino acids: CASSQGTGYGYTF. Written as DNA, the CDR3 is TGTGCCAGCAGCCAAGGGACAGGGTATGGCTACACCTTC. The chain links TRBV14 to TRBJ1-2; TRBD1 matches 8 bases. V shed 1 base and J 5 bases; nucleotides not matched to a gene: 0. There are 13 residues in the CDR3. Germline V gives CDR1 SGHDN, CDR2 FVKESK.

CDR3: CATSDFRRTGELFF. The CDR3, as DNA: TGTGCCACCAGTGATTTTCGACGAACCGGGGAGCTGTTTTTT. The chain employs TRBV24-1 and TRBJ2-2; D not resolved. Trimming removed 1 base at V and 5 bases at J, with 7 bases between. The CDR3 totals 14 residues. Germline CDR1 KGHDR, CDR2 SFDVKD.

The rearrangement joins TRBV3-1 to TRBJ2-3; D is undetermined. Germline CDR1 is LGHDT and CDR2 is YNNKEL (reference sequence). V was clipped by 4 bases and J by 4 bases, with 12 bases between them. The CDR3 sequence is 14 residues long. The CDR3 region is CASSLLGNSDTQYF. The CDR3 nucleotides are TGTGCCAGCAGCCTCTTGGGGAATTCAGATACGCAGTATTTT.

This clonotype occurred a few times. This chain connects TRBV20-1 to TRBJ1-3; 9 bases agree with TRBD1. The CDR3 is 17 residues long. Germline-derived CDR1 and CDR2 are DFQATT and SNEGSKA (reference sequence). V shed 4 bases, J shed 0 bases, and the junction held 10 bases outside the gene matches. The CDR3 region is CSAIPGQGLLSGNTIYF. DNA of the CDR3: TGCAGTGCTATACCGGGACAGGGCCTCCTCTCTGGAAACACCATATATTTT.

The rearrangement joins TRBV27 to TRBJ2-7, with D possibly matching TRBD2 (5 bases). V lost 3 bases, J lost 5 bases, and 11 bases lay in between. The CDR3 loop spans 13 amino acids. The germline V gene has CDR1 MNHEY and CDR2 SMNVEV (reference sequence). DNA of the CDR3: TGTGCCAGCAGTTTGAGAGGGTCCCACGAGCAGTACTTC. Amino acids: CASSLRGSHEQYF.